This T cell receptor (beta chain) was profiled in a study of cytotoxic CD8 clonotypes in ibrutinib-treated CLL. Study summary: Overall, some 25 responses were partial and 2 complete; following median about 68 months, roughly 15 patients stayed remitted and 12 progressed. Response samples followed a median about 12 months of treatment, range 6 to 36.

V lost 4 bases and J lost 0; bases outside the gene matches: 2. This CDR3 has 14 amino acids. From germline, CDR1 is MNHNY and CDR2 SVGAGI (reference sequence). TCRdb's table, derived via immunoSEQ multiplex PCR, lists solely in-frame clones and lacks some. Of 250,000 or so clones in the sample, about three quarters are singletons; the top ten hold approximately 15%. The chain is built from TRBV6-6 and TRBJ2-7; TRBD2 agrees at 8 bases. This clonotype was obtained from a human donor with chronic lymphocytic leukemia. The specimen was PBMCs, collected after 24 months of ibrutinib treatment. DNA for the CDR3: TGTGCCAGCAGTTCGCGGGGGGCCTCCTACGAGCAGTACTTC. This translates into CASSSRGASYEQYF.